One and the same sample provided the 6 T cell receptor beta chains below, sequenced in a study of T cells in localized non-small cell lung cancer. Profiling relied on immunoSEQ multiplex PCR, and the TCRdb table lists in-frame clones only, not all of them. This sample yields around 34,000 clones, of which approximately 93% are seen a single time; 7.9% belongs to the top ten. This specimen was peripheral blood, taken before any cancer treatment. All receptors derive from a female donor older than 55 with stage I lung adenocarcinoma.

The V gene is TRBV7-8, the J gene TRBJ2-7; TRBD2 aligns across 15 bases. The CDR3 totals 16 residues. With V trimmed by 5 bases and J by 7 bases, 9 bases remained unmatched. Germline CDR1 SGHVS, CDR2 FQNEAQ. CDR3 bases: TGTGCCAGCAGCCAATGGACTAGCGGGGGGGCCGGGGAGCAGTACTTC. Its translation is CASSQWTSGGAGEQYF.

V is TRBV28 and J is TRBJ1-2; the match to TRBD1 covers 9 bases. This CDR3 is built from 16 residues. Per the germline V gene, CDR1 is MDHEN and CDR2 is SYDVKM. With 8 bases clipped from V and 0 bases from J, the junction kept 10 bases outside the gene matches. Here the CDR3 reads CASSILGQGANYGYTF. The DNA for the CDR3 is TGTGCCAGCTCTATCCTGGGACAGGGAGCTAACTATGGCTACACCTTC.

V is TRBV6-5 and J is TRBJ2-7; D unresolved. Trimming took off 6 bases at V and 4 bases at J, with 13 bases between the two ends. The CDR3 spans 13 residues. CDR1 is MNHEY, CDR2 SVGAGI, per germline. The CDR3 sequence is CASSRRGAYEQYV. The CDR3 DNA reads TGTGCCAGCAGCCGGCGAGGCGCTTACGAGCAGTACGTC.

The chain uses TRBV2 and TRBJ2-3; D is unresolved. Germline CDR1 is SNHLY and CDR2 is FYNNEI. V lost 7 bases to trimming and J lost 2 bases, with 13 bases between them. This CDR3 region has 14 residues. CDR3 DNA sequence: TGTGCCAGCAACCCTGGACCGTACACAGATACGCAGTATTTT. Amino acids: CASNPGPYTDTQYF.

V gene TRBV19 combines with J gene TRBJ2-3; TRBD2 agrees at 8 bases. V was pared by 6 bases and J by 4 bases, with 6 bases of the junction left unmatched. The germline V gene encodes CDR1 LNHDA and CDR2 SQIVND (reference sequence). The CDR3 length is 14 residues. CDR3 DNA: TGTGCCAGTAGGAGAGCGGGGGACCCAGATACGCAGTATTTT. Its protein is CASRRAGDPDTQYF.

This chain uses TRBV28 with TRBJ1-5; D is perhaps TRBD1 (6 bases). CDR1 and CDR2 (germline): MDHEN, SYDVKM. The CDR3 contains 15 residues. Trimming removed 11 bases at V and 0 bases at J, with 17 bases between. CDR3 sequence: CARRGWGASNQPQHF. The CDR3 DNA reads TGTGCCCGCCGGGGGTGGGGGGCTAGCAATCAGCCCCAGCATTTT. Together with reference TRBV28 and TRBJ1-5, the CDR3 gives the full variable domain: DVKVTQSSRYLVKRTGEKVFLECVQDMDHENMFWYRQDPGLGLRLIYFSYDVKMKEKGDIPEGYSVSREKKERFSLILESASTNQTSMYLCARRGWGASNQPQHFGDGTRLSIL.